This section outlines one T cell receptor beta chain sequence together with its context. Antigen unknown. The data derive from a study of cytomegalovirus exposure and HLA in healthy donors. The CDR3 totals 15 residues. V shed 0 bases, J shed 9 bases, and the junction held 8 bases outside the gene matches. Germline lookup yields CDR1 SGHTA and CDR2 FQGNSA. The primer mix had 60 Vbeta and 13 Jbeta primers. Study processing details: Approximately 12 million of around 85 million unique TCR beta chains were shared, per a later count. The assay was immunoSEQ multiplex PCR, and TCRdb's table has in-frame clones only and misses some. D and trimming were read from the DNA, whereas the V and J calls and clone size are those reported in that table. This sample has around 130,000 clones, with 74% found just once. Overall study findings and caveats: Despite most TCR sequences being rare, some public TCRs occurred in many donors.

There were likely unrecorded immune exposures, though donors were nominally healthy when sampled. The genes are TRBV7-2 and TRBJ2-7; 10 bases fit TRBD2. Sequenced material: PBMCs. This receptor was identified in a woman in her forties or fifties in good health and CMV-seropositive. DNA for the CDR3: TGTGCCAGCAGCTTAGCCGGGACTAGCGCGTGGTGGCAGTACTTC. Protein sequence: CASSLAGTSAWWQYF.